This T cell receptor beta chain is from a study of beta chain features in type 1 diabetes. The table lists this clone with a few counts. The V end lost 3 bases, the J end lost 2 bases, and 7 bases lay between the germline ends. CDR3 length: 14 residues. Germline CDR1 KGHSH, CDR2 LQKENI. cDNA synthesis used the whole RNA isolate, giving expressed TCRB sequences. The protocol was immunoSEQ multiplex PCR, while the TCRdb copy is restricted to in-frame clones and leaves out a portion. The sample lists about 290,000 clones, 7% to 9% occurring once. The sequenced sample consisted of central memory CD4+ T cells from blood. The TCR was taken from a woman aged 18-29 years in good health. V and J are TRBV18 and TRBJ2-2; the D gene is possibly TRBD2 (5 bases). In DNA, the CDR3 is TGTGCCAGCTCACCTCGGGGTAACACCGGGGAGCTGTTTTTT. Its translation is CASSPRGNTGELFF.